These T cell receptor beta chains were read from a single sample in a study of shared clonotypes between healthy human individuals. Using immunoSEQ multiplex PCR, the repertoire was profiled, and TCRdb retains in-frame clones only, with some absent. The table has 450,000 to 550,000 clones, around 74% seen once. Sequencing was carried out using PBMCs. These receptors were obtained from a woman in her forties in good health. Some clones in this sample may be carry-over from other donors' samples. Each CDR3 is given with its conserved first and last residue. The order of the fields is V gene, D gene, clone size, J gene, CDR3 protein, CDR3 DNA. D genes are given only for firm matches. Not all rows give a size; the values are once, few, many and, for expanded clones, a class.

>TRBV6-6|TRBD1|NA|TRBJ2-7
CASSTSGTVAGEQYF
TGTGCCAGCAGTACCTCCGGGACAGTTGCTGGGGAGCAGTACTTC
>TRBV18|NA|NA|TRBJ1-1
CASSPSRLKNTEAFF
TGTGCCAGCTCACCCAGCCGACTGAAGAACACTGAAGCTTTCTTT
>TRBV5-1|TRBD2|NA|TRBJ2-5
CASSSAGEKTQYF
TGCGCCAGCAGCTCAGCGGGAGAGAAGACCCAGTACTTC
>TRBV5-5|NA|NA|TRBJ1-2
CASSLAQFNGYTF
TGTGCCAGCAGCTTGGCCCAGTTTAACGGCTACACCTTC
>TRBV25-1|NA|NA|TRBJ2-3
CASRTGPTDTQYF
TGTGCCAGCAGGACAGGACCGACAGATACGCAGTATTTT
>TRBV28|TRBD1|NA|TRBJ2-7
CASSLLGQGTGEQYF
TGTGCCAGCAGTCTCTTAGGACAGGGGACTGGCGAGCAGTACTTC
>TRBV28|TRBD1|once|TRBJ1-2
CASSLGPTGPGYGYTF
TGTGCCAGCAGTTTAGGGCCGACAGGGCCGGGCTATGGCTACACCTTC
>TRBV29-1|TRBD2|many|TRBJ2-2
CSVLSSSGARGELFF
TGCAGCGTTTTATCGTCTAGCGGGGCCCGCGGGGAGCTGTTTTTT
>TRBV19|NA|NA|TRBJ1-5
CASSIQENQPQHF
TGTGCCAGTAGTATCCAGGAGAATCAGCCCCAGCATTTT
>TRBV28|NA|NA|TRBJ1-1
CASSLGQGGTEAFF
TGTGCCAGCAGTTTAGGGCAGGGTGGGACTGAAGCTTTCTTT
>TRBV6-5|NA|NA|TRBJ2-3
CASSYNPEDTQYF
TGTGCCAGCAGTTACAACCCCGAGGATACGCAGTATTTT
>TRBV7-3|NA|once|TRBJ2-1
CASSPGESPYHEQFF
TGTGCCAGCAGCCCGGGGGAGTCTCCCTATCATGAGCAGTTCTTC
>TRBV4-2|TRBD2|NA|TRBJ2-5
CASSQDLGGGQETQYF
TGTGCCAGCAGCCAAGACCTGGGGGGGGGCCAAGAGACCCAGTACTTC
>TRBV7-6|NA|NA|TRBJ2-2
CASSPRQGPNTGELFF
TGTGCCAGCAGCCCCCGGCAGGGGCCGAACACCGGGGAGCTGTTTTTT
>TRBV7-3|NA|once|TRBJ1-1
CASSSNPSTEAFF
TGTGCCAGCAGCTCGAATCCCAGCACTGAAGCTTTCTTT
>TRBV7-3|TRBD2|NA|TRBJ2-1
CASSPGLAGGGTEQFF
TGTGCCAGCAGCCCGGGACTAGCGGGAGGGGGCACGGAGCAGTTCTTC
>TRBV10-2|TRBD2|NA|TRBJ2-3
CASSEPWTSVETDTQYF
TGCGCCAGCAGTGAGCCGTGGACTAGCGTCGAGACAGATACGCAGTATTTT
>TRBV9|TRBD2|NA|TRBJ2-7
CASSGGLAYEQYF
TGTGCCAGCAGCGGGGGACTAGCCTACGAGCAGTACTTC
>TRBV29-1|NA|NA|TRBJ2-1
CSGGVGSEQFF
TGCAGCGGAGGGGTTGGCAGTGAGCAGTTCTTC
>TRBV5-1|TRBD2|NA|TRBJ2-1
CASSPALAGGSEQFF
TGCGCCAGCAGCCCGGCACTAGCGGGAGGCTCTGAGCAGTTCTTC
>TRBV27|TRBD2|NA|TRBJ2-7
CASSPGLAGLYEQYF
TGTGCCAGCAGTCCCGGACTAGCGGGACTCTACGAGCAGTACTTC
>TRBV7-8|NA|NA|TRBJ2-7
CASSTGRLGAEQYF
TGTGCCAGCAGCACCGGTCGACTAGGAGCCGAGCAGTACTTC
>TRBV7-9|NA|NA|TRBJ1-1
CASTFGARTEAFF
TGTGCCAGCACCTTTGGGGCGCGCACTGAAGCTTTCTTT
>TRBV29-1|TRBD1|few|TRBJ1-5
CSARTGEDQPQHF
TGCAGCGCCCGGACAGGGGAGGATCAGCCCCAGCATTTT
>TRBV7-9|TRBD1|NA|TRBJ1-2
CASSRTGKGYGYTF
TGTGCCAGCAGCCGGACAGGGAAGGGATATGGCTACACCTTC
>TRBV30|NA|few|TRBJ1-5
CAWARGRDQPQHF
TGTGCCTGGGCGCGGGGGCGGGACCAGCCCCAGCATTTT
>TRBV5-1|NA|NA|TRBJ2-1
CASSPQGSYNEQFF
TGCGCCAGCAGCCCACAGGGTTCCTACAATGAGCAGTTCTTC
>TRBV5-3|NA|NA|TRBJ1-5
CASSQDEGGHQPQHF
TGTGCCAGCAGCCAAGATGAGGGGGGCCATCAGCCCCAGCATTTT
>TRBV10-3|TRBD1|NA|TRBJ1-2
CATQGEAEYGYTF
TGTGCCACCCAGGGGGAAGCGGAATATGGCTACACCTTC
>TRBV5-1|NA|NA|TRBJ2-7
CASSPTPESLYEQYF
TGCGCCAGCAGCCCCACCCCCGAGAGTCTCTACGAGCAGTACTTC
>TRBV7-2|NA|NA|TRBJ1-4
CASSLVLREELFF
TGTGCCAGCAGCTTAGTATTACGCGAGGAACTGTTTTTT
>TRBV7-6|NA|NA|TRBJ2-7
CASSLRPDEQYF
TGTGCCAGCAGCCTGAGACCGGACGAGCAGTACTTC
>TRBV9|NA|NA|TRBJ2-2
CASSVRGTGELFF
TGTGCCAGCAGCGTCCGGGGGACCGGGGAGCTGTTTTTT
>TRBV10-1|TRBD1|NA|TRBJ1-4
CATEPGQHYEKLFF
TGCGCCACCGAACCGGGACAGCACTATGAAAAACTGTTTTTT
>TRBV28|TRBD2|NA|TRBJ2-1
CASSLGLAEYNEQFF
TGTGCCAGCAGTCTCGGACTAGCGGAGTACAATGAGCAGTTCTTC